The text below deals with one TCR beta chain. These data originate in a study of blood T cell repertoires in COVID-19. This CDR3 spans 16 amino acids. Trimming pared 11 bases from V and 0 bases from J, leaving 20 bases between. Using immunoSEQ multiplex PCR, the repertoire was profiled, and TCRdb retains in-frame clones only, with some absent. The table lists about 170,000 clones, about four fifths of them singletons. V usage is TRBV23-1 and J usage is TRBJ1-3; D is possibly TRBD1 (6 bases). TRBV23-1 is flagged as an ORF with uncertain function. Material: peripheral blood. The sequence derives from a woman at least 80 years old with acute or convalescent COVID-19. In DNA, the CDR3 is TGCGCCCAGAGGGGGGGGGAACTACACTCTGGAAACACCATATATTTT. It codes for CAQRGGELHSGNTIYF.